Each of the 8 T cell receptor beta chains below was sequenced from the same sample in a study of blood T cell repertoires in COVID-19. Assay used: immunoSEQ multiplex PCR; TCRdb lists only in-frame clones, some missing. The sample records some 250,000 clones, about 89% being singletons. The sequencing sample was made of PBMCs or T cells enriched from blood (not recorded which). Receptor source: a human donor in a cohort exposed to, infected with or recovered from COVID-19 (not recorded which). The donor label of this sample is uncertain.

This chain joins TRBV24-1 and TRBJ2-1, with 11 positions matching TRBD2. Germline CDR1 KGHDR, CDR2 SFDVKD. The ends lost 5 bases at V and 6 bases at J; junction bases unmatched: 2. The CDR3 loop spans 14 amino acids. This CDR3 reads CATSGLAGGNEQFF. CDR3 nucleotides: TGTGCCACCAGTGGGCTAGCGGGGGGCAATGAGCAGTTCTTC.

The rearrangement uses TRBV27 and TRBJ1-2, with TRBD1 matching 9 bases. This CDR3 spans 16 amino acids. Germline assignment: CDR1 MNHEY and CDR2 SMNVEV (reference sequence). V dropped 4 bases and J dropped 8; count of bases not matched to a gene: 14. In DNA form, the CDR3 reads TGTGCCAGCAGTTCAGGAGGGACAGGGTTTCCCCACGGCTACACCTTC. This translates into CASSSGGTGFPHGYTF.

The chain employs TRBV5-4 and TRBJ2-7; 13 bases line up with TRBD2. This CDR3 region has 15 residues. From germline, CDR1 is SGHNT and CDR2 YYREEE (reference sequence). Germline trimming cut 3 bases from V and 7 bases from J; bases unmatched to any gene: 7. The DNA of the CDR3 is TGTGCCAGCAGCTATCGACTAGCGGGGGGCGGTGAGCAGTACTTC. This codes for CASSYRLAGGGEQYF.

In this sample, this clone turned up once. This same CDR3 is encoded by further DNA sequences in the sample. The V call is TRBV24-1, the J call TRBJ1-1; no reliable D call. The CDR3 totals 13 residues. The germline V gene encodes CDR1 KGHDR and CDR2 SFDVKD. V lost 5 bases, J lost 4 bases, and 10 bases lay in between. In nucleotides, the CDR3 is TGTGCCACCAGTGCCGCAGGAGGCACTGAAGCTTTCTTT. Amino acid sequence: CATSAAGGTEAFF.

The chain has TRBV27 and TRBJ2-3, with TRBD2 matching 10 bases. The CDR3 is 16 amino acids. Trimming at V came to 11 bases and at J to 3 bases, leaving 14 bases not matched to a gene. Germline CDR1 reads MNHEY; CDR2 reads SMNVEV (reference sequence). The CDR3 protein is CASQTLAGVGTDTQYF. The CDR3 DNA follows: TGTGCCTCCCAAACCCTAGCGGGGGTAGGTACAGATACGCAGTATTTT.

The rearrangement uses TRBV13 and TRBJ1-1; 8 bases align to TRBD1. After removal of 5 bases from V and 4 bases from J, the junction contained 6 bases not matched to a gene. The CDR3 has 14 residues. Germline V gene lookup returns CDR1 PRHDT and CDR2 FYEKMQ (reference sequence). CDR3 protein: CASSAGGYGTEAFF. The CDR3 nucleotides are TGTGCCAGCAGCGCAGGGGGCTACGGCACTGAAGCTTTCTTT.

The V gene is TRBV5-4, the J gene TRBJ2-3, with TRBD2 matching over 8 bases. J was trimmed by 3 bases and V by 6 bases; bases with no gene match: 6. The CDR3 sequence is 14 residues long. CDR1 and CDR2 (germline): SGHNT, YYREEE (reference sequence). CDR3 amino acids: CASTYGGATDTQYF. DNA for the CDR3: TGTGCCAGCACCTACGGGGGGGCAACAGATACGCAGTATTTT.

This chain links TRBV6-2 or TRBV6-3 with TRBJ2-7, with 7 bases matching TRBD2. Germline values: CDR1 MNHEY, CDR2 SVGEGT. This CDR3 has 18 residues. Trimming cost V 0 bases and J 3 bases; bases outside gene matches: 14. CDR3 amino acids: CASSYSPAGYPRRYEQYF. The CDR3 DNA reads as TGTGCCAGCAGTTACTCTCCAGCGGGGTATCCACGTCGCTACGAGCAGTACTTC.